This T cell receptor beta chain originates from a study of blood T cell repertoires in COVID-19. The wider study: Material from acute and convalescent COVID-19 was sourced from the United States, Italy and Spain. PBMCs, B-cell-depleted T cells, or T cells were the source of the cDNA or gDNA that made up the material.

Losses at the gene ends were 7 bases for V and 10 bases for J; bases not matched to a gene: 11. Germline V CDR1 and CDR2: SGHTA, FQGNSA. CDR3 size: 15 residues. Under the authors' procedure: Scientists estimated how many nucleated cells there were by amplifying reference gene primers. Sequencing was performed with immunoSEQ multiplex PCR; in TCRdb, only in-frame clones are kept and a portion is missing. From that table come the V and J calls and clone size; the DNA was used to work out D and trimming. This table holds 65,000 to 80,000 clones, roughly four fifths found once. The sequenced material came from peripheral blood. This rearrangement joins TRBV7-2 to TRBJ1-6; 9 bases map to TRBD1. The sequence was collected from a human donor in a cohort sampled during active COVID-19. The CDR3 region has the DNA TGTGCCAGCACCCCGGGACAGGGACGGGGGTCACCCCTCCACTTT. Amino acids: CASTPGQGRGSPLHF.